The 22 T cell receptor beta chains in this list originate from one sample, sequenced in a study of long-term antiretroviral therapy in people with HIV. Version v3.0 of the immunoSEQ assay was performed at survey level. Sequenced by immunoSEQ multiplex PCR; TCRdb stores in-frame clones only, minus some. This sample carries about 34,000 clones, about four fifths of them seen once, and the ten largest clones take over 6.5%. The sequences come from unsorted PBMCs, collected 0.4 years before starting antiretroviral therapy. Every receptor here comes from a man aged 18 to 30 with HIV.

V gene TRBV21-1 combines with J gene TRBJ2-3; TRBD2 is the table's D call and was not checked against the DNA. TRBV21-1 is designated a pseudogene. This CDR3 comprises 22 residues. CDR3 DNA sequence: TGTGCCAGCAGCACCTCGGTCTCAATGAGAGCGGTGACTTATGCTAGCACAGATACGCAGTATTTT. It specifies CASSTSVSMRAVTYASTDTQYF.

This sequence joins TRBV29-1 and TRBJ1-2; 10 bases map to TRBD1. Germline trimming cut 8 bases from V and 6 bases from J; bases unmatched to any gene: 6. CDR1 SQVTM and CDR2 ANQGSEA come from the germline V gene. The CDR3 runs to 12 residues. CDR3: CSTAGTGDGYTF. The CDR3 DNA reads TGCAGCACCGCCGGGACAGGGGATGGCTACACCTTC.

The chain joins TRBV21-1 to TRBJ2-7. TRBV21-1 has pseudogene status. The CDR3 length is 13 residues. CDR3 nucleotides: TGTGCCAGCCCGGTACGCCAGGGGGGGGAGCAGTACTTC. Translation gives CASPVRQGGEQYF.

This clone was recorded only once. The chain is built from TRBV27 and TRBJ1-2, with D possibly being TRBD1 (6 bases). The CDR3 is made up of 15 amino acids. Germline V gene sequence: CDR1 MNHEY, CDR2 SMNVEV (reference sequence). The V gene lost 5 bases and the J gene lost 2 bases, with 15 bases spanning the gap. Here the CDR3 reads CASSLTGTRNYGYTF. Here the CDR3 DNA reads TGTGCCAGCAGTCTGACGGGGACACGGAACTATGGCTACACCTTC.

This sequence joins TRBV6-6 and TRBJ2-7, with 9 bases lining up with TRBD2. Per germline, CDR1 MNHNY and CDR2 SVGAGI (reference sequence). V dropped 6 bases and J dropped 8; count of bases not matched to a gene: 11. This CDR3 has 14 residues. The CDR3 loop is CASRSLAGAWQQYF. The CDR3 DNA sequence: TGTGCCAGCAGGTCATTAGCGGGGGCCTGGCAGCAGTACTTC.

The chain is built from TRBV5-6 and TRBJ2-7, with 11 nucleotides matching TRBD2. Germline trimming cut 3 bases from V and 4 bases from J; bases unmatched to any gene: 6. In germline, CDR1 is SGHDT, CDR2 YYEEEE. CDR3 length: 15 residues. This chain's CDR3 is CASSWRLAGPYEQYF. The CDR3 coding sequence is TGTGCCAGCAGCTGGCGACTAGCGGGACCTTACGAGCAGTACTTC. Based on the CDR3 plus reference TRBV5-6 and TRBJ2-7, the full variable domain is DAGVTQSPTHLIKTRGQQVTLRCSPKSGHDTVSWYQQALGQGPQFIFQYYEEEERQRGNFPDRFSGHQFPNYSSELNVNALLLGDSALYLCASSWRLAGPYEQYFGPGTRLTVT.

The gene calls are TRBV27 and TRBJ2-1, with D unclear. V lost 5 bases, J lost 7 bases, and 24 bases lay in between. The length of the CDR3 is 17 residues. Germline V lookup: CDR1 MNHEY, CDR2 SMNVEV (reference sequence). CDR3 in amino acids: CASSPPPLFGARNEQFF. The CDR3 DNA follows: TGTGCCAGCAGTCCCCCTCCGCTATTTGGTGCAAGGAATGAGCAGTTCTTC.

The CDR3 nucleotides are TGTGCCAGCAGCCCGTCAGGGATCACTGAAGCTTTCTTT. Amino acid sequence: CASSPSGITEAFF. V and J are TRBV5-6 and TRBJ1-1, with D maybe TRBD1 (5 bases). Germline V lookup: CDR1 SGHDT, CDR2 YYEEEE. The CDR3 consists of 13 residues. Between the trimmed V and J ends, which lost 4 bases and 4 bases, there was a span of 11 bases.

The V gene is TRBV6-6, the J gene TRBJ2-5; the D gene is possibly TRBD2 (6 bases). Germline CDR1 reads MNHNY; CDR2 reads SVGAGI (reference sequence). The V gene lost 0 bases and the J gene lost 7 bases, with 12 bases spanning the gap. CDR3 length: 14 residues. The DNA of the CDR3 is TGTGCCAGCAGTTACTCCAGGGACTTGTGGACCCAGTACTTC. Encoded protein: CASSYSRDLWTQYF.

This clone was picked up a small number of times. As DNA, the CDR3 is TGTGCCAGCAGCTTAGCTACCTCCGAGTCCGAGCAGTACTTC. Translated: CASSLATSESEQYF. The chain employs TRBV5-4 and TRBJ2-7, with D unresolved. V lost 2 bases, J lost 6 bases, and 15 bases lay in between. The V gene's germline CDR1 is SGHNT and CDR2 YYREEE (reference sequence). The CDR3 consists of 14 residues.

This clone was seen a single time. J is TRBJ2-1 and V is TRBV7-8; 8 bases agree with TRBD1. The germline gives CDR1 SGHVS, CDR2 FQNEAQ. J gave up 5 bases and V 4 bases, and 7 bases lay outside the gene matches. The CDR3 spans 15 residues. CDR3 in DNA: TGTGCCAGCAGCTCCTACAGGGGGGCAAACAATGAGCAGTTCTTC. Translation gives CASSSYRGANNEQFF.

This clone was seen a single time. This chain links TRBV18 with TRBJ2-4; D is unresolved. The ends were cut back, 5 bases at V and 0 bases at J, with 14 bases in the middle. CDR1 is KGHSH and CDR2 is LQKENI in the germline V gene. The CDR3 sequence is 16 residues long. The chain's CDR3 is CASSGVQTLAKNIQYF. The CDR3 region has the DNA TGTGCCAGCTCAGGGGTACAGACCCTAGCCAAAAACATTCAGTACTTC.

CDR3: CATSRSGVGYGYTF. The CDR3 coding sequence is TGTGCCACCAGCAGAAGCGGGGTGGGTTATGGCTACACCTTC. This chain uses TRBV15 with TRBJ1-2; D gene unclear. Germline assignment: CDR1 LNHNV and CDR2 YYDKDF (reference sequence). The CDR3 sequence is 14 residues long. Trimming took off 2 bases at V and 5 bases at J, with 12 bases between the two ends.

This clone has a single count. This chain joins TRBV5-4 and TRBJ2-3; 7 nucleotides match TRBD2. V lost 0 bases and J lost 4; bases outside the gene matches: 5. The germline V gene has CDR1 SGHNT and CDR2 YYREEE (reference sequence). This CDR3 comprises 15 residues. For the CDR3, the DNA is TGTGCCAGCAGCTTGGCGGGACTACGATCAGATACGCAGTATTTT. The encoded protein is CASSLAGLRSDTQYF.

The chain recombines TRBV4-2 with TRBJ2-7; no reliable D call. This CDR3 contains 16 residues. The V gene's germline CDR1 is LGHNA and CDR2 YNFKEQ. Trimming pared 4 bases from V and 0 bases from J, leaving 16 bases between. The CDR3 here is CASSPYPGPSSYEQYF. CDR3 nucleotide sequence: TGTGCCAGCAGCCCTTACCCGGGCCCCAGCTCCTACGAGCAGTACTTC.

The V call is TRBV5-4, the J call TRBJ1-5; D may be TRBD1 (6 bases). V shed 0 bases and J shed 7 bases, with 11 bases lying between them. This CDR3 has 14 amino acids. The germline V gene has CDR1 SGHNT and CDR2 YYREEE (reference sequence). CDR3 nucleotides: TGTGCCAGCAGCTTGGGGGGGGCGGCACAGCCCCAGCATTTT. Translating gives CASSLGGAAQPQHF. Drawing the rest from reference TRBV5-4 and TRBJ1-5, the complete variable domain is ETGVTQSPTHLIKTRGQQVTLRCSSQSGHNTVSWYQQALGQGPQFIFQYYREEENGRGNFPPRFSGLQFPNYSSELNVNALELDDSALYLCASSLGGAAQPQHFGDGTRLSIL.

The V and J genes are TRBV9 and TRBJ1-2, with 7 bases aligning to TRBD1. The CDR3 totals 15 residues. CDR1 SGDLS and CDR2 YYNGEE come from the germline V gene. Trimming cost V 3 bases and J 5 bases; bases outside gene matches: 10. CDR3 protein: CASSARDSTTYGYTF. The CDR3 nucleotides read TGTGCCAGCAGCGCCCGGGACAGTACTACGTATGGCTACACCTTC.

The chain employs TRBV30 and TRBJ1-2, with D perhaps TRBD1 (5 bases). This CDR3 region has 15 residues. Trimming pared 3 bases from V and 7 bases from J, leaving 21 bases between. Germline assignment: CDR1 GTSNPN and CDR2 SVGIG (reference sequence). The CDR3 loop reads CAWSAIDSLASGYTF. The CDR3 nucleotides are TGTGCCTGGAGCGCCATCGACAGCTTAGCCTCTGGCTACACCTTC.

The rearrangement joins TRBV5-4 to TRBJ2-7; perhaps TRBD2 as D (6 bases). Germline V gene data show CDR1 as SGHNT and CDR2 as YYREEE (reference sequence). The V gene lost 2 bases and the J gene lost 2 bases, with 11 bases spanning the gap. CDR3 length equals 14 residues. The CDR3 region has the DNA TGTGCCAGCAGCTTCGGGACTCAAACCTACGAGCAGTACTTC. Its protein is CASSFGTQTYEQYF.

The chain carries TRBV6-5 and TRBJ2-1, with D possibly being TRBD2 (5 bases). The germline V gene encodes CDR1 MNHEY and CDR2 SVGAGI. V lost 2 bases to trimming and J lost 12 bases, with 14 bases between them. CDR3 length: 13 residues. The CDR3 nucleotides read TGTGCCAGCAGTTACCCCGACCGTGGAGGGCAGTTCTTC. Amino acids: CASSYPDRGGQFF.

The J gene is TRBJ2-7, the V gene TRBV7-4, with D possibly matching TRBD2 (5 bases). Trimming left V 4 bases short and J 3 bases short, with 10 bases between. CDR1 and CDR2 from the germline V gene are SGHVT and SQSDAQ. CDR3 length: 13 amino acids. This CDR3 reads CASSYRGSYEQYF. CDR3 coding DNA: TGTGCCAGCAGCTACCGAGGGAGCTACGAGCAGTACTTC.

V and J are TRBV11-2 and TRBJ1-1; 7 positions agree with TRBD1. The CDR3 is 11 residues long. The trim removed 10 bases at V and 5 bases at J, leaving 4 bases unmatched. In germline, CDR1 is SGHAT, CDR2 FQNNGV. The CDR3 bases are TGTGCCATCCAGGGGGGGACTGAAGCTTTCTTT. Amino acid sequence: CAIQGGTEAFF.